The sequence of this T cell receptor (beta chain) was determined in a study of cytomegalovirus exposure and HLA in healthy donors (TCRdb year 2017). A note on the overall study: An earlier analysis of fewer than 750 of the donors reported 276 Gb of sequence data and approximately 120 million unique TCR beta sequences obtained from approximately 180 million T cells. An early release covering more than 500 HLA-typed donors comprised about 300 gigabases of sequencing data and some 79 million unique TCR sequences. Of the approximately 370 genotyped donors, 65% to 90% were placed in the genetic ancestry cluster associated with self-reported Caucasian donors. The study aimed to test whether signatures of past pathogen exposure could be identified by cataloging public T cell receptors. The study used immunosequencing to profile the T cell repertoires of some 600 subjects and linked those repertoires to cytomegalovirus serostatus. Besides the first cohort of hundreds of subjects, a separate validation cohort made up of 120 different subjects was used. To predict cytomegalovirus infection status, the study combined high-throughput TCR immunosequencing, statistical association of individual TCRs with disease status, and machine learning. A later analysis re-examined previously published TCR beta repertoires from over 500 donors and added high-resolution HLA genotyping to investigate patterns of TCR occurrence. The later analysis used no new phenotypic data to find candidate immune exposures, relying instead on TCR beta sequences and their occurrence across donors. In an earlier analysis of about 590 of the donors, high-throughput TCR beta sequencing was used to judge whether each TCR beta V gene segment behaved as functional or pseudogenic. Donor age, sex, ethnicity and CMV serostatus were collected together with the repertoire data. In a later genetic analysis, genome-wide SNP genotypes for about 55% of the 666 donors were used, and that subset was treated as a discovery cohort. Every discovery cohort repertoire had been produced on one sequencing platform. Class I and class II HLA loci were covered by the typing at four-digit resolution. Typing coverage varied by locus: roughly 629-640 donors for A, B, C, DRB1 and DQB1; approximately 500 for DQA1; about 600 for DPA1; 400 to 480 for DPB1. Because of strong linkage in the cohort, 5 or 6 DR-DQ haplotypes were treated as single units for association and clustering. Among a few hundred genotyped donors of the cohort, an average of 235,054 unique TCR beta nucleotide sequences were sequenced per donor, roughly 18% of them non-productive. The research as a whole found: According to a later analysis, TCR association rates differed among HLA loci, with DRB1 alleles showing the most associated TCRs and HLA-C alleles showing the fewest. The study listed approximately 160 TCR beta chains as associated with cytomegalovirus. The classifier was reported to diagnose cytomegalovirus status with high specificity and sensitivity in both the original cohort and the validation cohort. It was suggested by the authors that the approach could potentially be generalized to other disease states and immunological phenotypes. In vitro tests confirmed that a few of the cytomegalovirus-associated TCR beta chains recognize cytomegalovirus antigens. Linkage disequilibrium might explain the correlated functional status among segregating V segments, but an unknown experimental factor could not be ruled out. A cluster of highly shared sequence variants was judged likely to represent a technical artifact of the sequencing pipeline. At a false discovery rate of 0.05, a later analysis linked 16,000 or so TCR beta sequences to specific HLA alleles. Several of the top co-occurrence clusters appeared to be linked to parvovirus B19, influenza, CMV and Epstein-Barr virus, according to a later analysis. In a later analysis, HLA-associated TCR beta chains showed more clonal expansion and lower generation probabilities than non-associated chains that were equally common. Strong co-occurrence of HLA alleles, especially DR and DQ, made assigning TCR associations to individual alleles difficult. According to a later genetic analysis, donors in an Asian-associated ancestry cluster had fewer N-insertions in productive TCRs than the roughly 700-donor mean. Presence/absence analyses assumed roughly uniform sequencing depth across donors, an assumption that may not hold. Immune exposure information for the cohort was limited to CMV serostatus. A later analysis found that most CMV-associated TCR beta chains appeared HLA-restricted, with HLA associations seemingly driven largely by CMV exposure. Most TCR sequences were observed very rarely across donors, whereas some public TCRs were present in many individuals. Because some donors lacked HLA typing at each locus, the association tests relied only on the typed subset. A later genetic analysis associated a missense DCLRE1C variant with V-gene and J-gene trimming of TCR beta chains, and an independent cohort replicated the association. In this cohort, only TCR beta chains were sequenced, and detectable features were limited by the absence of alpha or paired-chain data. An earlier analysis of some 560 of the donors showed that most TCR beta V segments appeared in productive rearrangements either about 90% or about 30% of the time, which broadly matched IMGT annotations. A further reported finding was that TCR beta sequences accurately predicted the HLA-A and HLA-B alleles for most subjects in the first cohort. Over 15 rarely observed V segments, including chromosome 9 orphons, were excluded from the earlier analysis of some 590 of the donors because counts were too low.

Worth noting for this clone: Its antigen has not been determined. No base-level quality is on record; no much larger clone is a single base apart.

Library preparation used the immunoSEQ multiplex PCR assay. For the multiplex PCR, a mixture combining 60 forward primers for TCR Vbeta segments and 13 reverse primers for TCR Jbeta segments was used. The CDR3 region of rearranged TCR beta genes was amplified from genomic DNA by a multiplex PCR assay. The amplified TCR beta libraries were sequenced on the Illumina HiSeq System as 87-base-pair reads. The source study handled its data this way. A later analysis counted tens of millions of unique TCR beta chains across the 666 repertoires, and approximately 11 million of these chains were shared by at least two donors. Raw reads were error-corrected and collapsed into unique sequences by a nearest-neighbor algorithm in which closely related sequences were merged to remove PCR and sequencing errors. To assign V, D and J gene segments, CDR3 sequences were aligned to IMGT reference sequences. For a sequence to be retained, a match of at least six nucleotides was required to both a V gene segment and a J gene segment. Rearrangements were called productive when the CDR3 lacked stop codons and stayed in frame with V and J; all others were non-productive. CDR3 was defined by IMGT convention, running from the second conserved V-encoded cysteine to the conserved J-encoded phenylalanine. In an earlier analysis of 587 of the donors, sequences lacking an unambiguous match to a single V gene segment were excluded. In an earlier analysis of several hundred of the donors, V segments were called functional above 56.7% productive rearrangements and were called segregating when the between-donor standard deviation exceeded 5%. A statistical classification framework was developed to diagnose cytomegalovirus status using the catalog of TCR beta chain sequences. V and J gene assignment, in a later analysis, came from comparing TCR nucleotide sequences with IMGT/GENE-DB human TR gene sequences. In a later analysis, CDR3 sequences and most-parsimonious VDJ recombination scenarios were assigned using the TCRdist pipeline. In a later analysis, each TCR beta chain was defined by its CDR3 amino acid sequence together with its V-gene family, and reads lacking a unique V-gene family were excluded. A later analysis removed nearly 600 highly shared, low-generation-probability nucleotide sequences to deal with suspected cross-contamination and a sequencing artifact. In a later analysis, a clonal expansion index for each public chain was calculated from normalized within-repertoire ranks of inferred template counts. A later analysis computed generation probabilities with a VDJ recombination model fitted to out-of-frame rearrangements, and checked the results against IGoR. Hypergeometric tests were used in a later analysis to score TCR-TCR, TCR-HLA and TCR-CMV co-occurrence, with a repertoire-size bias correction applied to the TCR pairs. In a later analysis, false discovery rates were estimated by permuting HLA or CMV assignments 20 times. In a later analysis, co-occurring TCRs were grouped with DBSCAN, and TCRdist sequence similarity was added when clustering was performed within HLA-allele-positive subsets. Repertoires with fewer than 30,000 or more than 120,000 public chains, plus five repertoires with anomalous nucleotide sharing, were excluded from co-occurrence clustering. TCRdb stores this immuneACCESS table with in-frame sequences only. Part of the clones is absent; in the studies checked, under half of the shortfall reflects unresolved V genes, and no reason is known for the rest. The D gene and trimming were derived from the DNA, and the V and J assignments and clone size from that table. Across this sample there are 110,000 or so clones, with 73% seen only once. Together, the top ten hold 8.4% of the sample.

The cohort consisted of fewer than 700 healthy bone marrow donors. Cohort members were all nominally healthy when sampled, although unrecorded immune exposures were likely present. The donor tested CMV seronegative and was one of the 352 seronegative cohort members. A peripheral blood sample was collected from each donor, and TCR beta sequencing was performed on peripheral blood mononuclear cells. The Qiagen DNeasy Blood Extraction Kit was used to extract genomic DNA from the blood cell samples. The source is a man in his forties in good health and CMV-seronegative. The sequenced sample was PBMCs.

The sequenced DNA: TGTGCCAGCAGTGATAATGGCGGCTGGGGAGGGGATCAAGATACGCAGTATTTT. This is translated as CASSDNGGWGGDQDTQYF. The sequence joins TRBV2 to TRBJ2-3; TRBD2 matches 7 bases in the middle. The CDR3 goes from the cysteine to the phenylalanine over 18 residues. Just the 54-base CDR3 DNA is kept, in frame starting at base 1. Per the germline V gene, SNHLY is the CDR1 and FYNNEI is the CDR2. Relative to germline, V is missing 3 bases and J is missing 5 bases, with 17 bases of the junction outside any gene match.